Described below is a single T cell receptor (beta chain) sequence and its context. Antigen specificity is unknown. The entry originates in a study of CXCR3-negative and CXCR3-positive naive CD8 T cells. The CDR3 runs to 15 residues. CDR1 and CDR2 from the germline V gene are SGHTA and FQGNSA. Naive CD8+ T cells showed CD45RO-CCR7+CD27+CD95-. Study-wide findings and caveats: The study found CXCR3 expression partially decreased after cryopreservation and ran most assays on fresh PBMCs. Sequencing showed both naive subsets with comparably high diversity, and memory CD8+ cells much lower. The study found more hydrophobic TRB CDR3s in CXCR3-positive naive cells than in CXCR3-negative naive cells. Both naive subsets, CXCR3-negative and CXCR3-positive, displayed similar TRBV-TRBJ usage, unlike memory cells.

The libraries of TRB cDNA were prepared using 5' RACE with UMI labels. With the 5' RACE reads reprocessed, TCRdb shows one record per CDR3 protein and no DNA. This sample's table reports 120,000 or so distinct CDR3 sequences. Material for sequencing was naive CXCR3+ CD8+ T cells from blood. As for subset: CD45RO-CCR7+CD27+CD95- naive CD8+ T cells expressing CXCR3 (TNR3+). The clonotype originates from a human donor in good health. Some clones in this sample may be carry-over from other donors' samples. The V call is TRBV7-2, the J call TRBJ1-1. The CDR3 loop reads CASSFFGGVGTEAFF.